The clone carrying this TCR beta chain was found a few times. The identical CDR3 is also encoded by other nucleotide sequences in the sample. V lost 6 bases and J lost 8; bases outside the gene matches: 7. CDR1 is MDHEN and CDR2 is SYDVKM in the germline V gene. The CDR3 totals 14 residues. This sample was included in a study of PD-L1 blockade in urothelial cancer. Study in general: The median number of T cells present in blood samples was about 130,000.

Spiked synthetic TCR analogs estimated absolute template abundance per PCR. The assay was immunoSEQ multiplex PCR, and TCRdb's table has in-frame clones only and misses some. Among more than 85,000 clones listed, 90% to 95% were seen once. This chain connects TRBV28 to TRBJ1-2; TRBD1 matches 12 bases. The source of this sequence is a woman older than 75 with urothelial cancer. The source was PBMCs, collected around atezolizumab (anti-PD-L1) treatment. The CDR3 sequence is CASSSGQGAGGYTF. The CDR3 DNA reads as TGTGCCAGCAGCTCGGGACAGGGGGCAGGGGGCTACACCTTC.